One TCR beta chain is described in this entry. V gave up 3 bases and J gave up 7 bases; unmatched junction bases: 5. The CDR3 is 13 amino acids. Per the germline V gene, CDR1 is LNHNV and CDR2 is YYDKDF (reference sequence). TCRdb's table, derived via immunoSEQ multiplex PCR, lists solely in-frame clones and lacks some. The sample shows 40,000 to 50,000 clones, roughly 87% of them seen only once. These data originate in a study of blood T cell repertoires in COVID-19. The wider study: Samples of COVID-19 (acute and convalescent) were obtained from the United States, Italy and Spain.

The specimen sequenced was peripheral blood. The source of this sequence is a human donor in a cohort sampled during active COVID-19. This chain links TRBV15 with TRBJ2-7, with TRBD1 matching 8 bases. The CDR3 is CATSRRQGAEQYF. CDR3 DNA: TGTGCCACCAGCAGGCGGCAGGGGGCTGAGCAGTACTTC.